Shown below are 15 T cell receptor beta chains from a single sample sequenced in a study of T-cell memory formation after mild COVID-19. One entry per CDR3 protein results from TCRdb running MiXCR on the 5' RACE reads. The sample holds roughly 170,000 distinct CDR3 sequences, about 21% seen once. Sequencing used PBMCs or a T cell subset sorted from them (not recorded which). Receptors originate from an adult woman who had mild COVID-19 (a few samples of this study predate the infection). Cell type and time point are not known.

The V gene is TRBV6-6, the J gene TRBJ2-7; D is ambiguous. Trimming stripped 4 bases from V and 1 base from J, with 11 bases between. The CDR3 runs to 14 residues. Germline assignment: CDR1 MNHNY and CDR2 SVGAGI (reference sequence). Written as DNA, the CDR3 is TGTGCCAGCAGTTCATGGACGGTTTCCTACGAGCAGTACTTC. Protein sequence: CASSSWTVSYEQYF.

V gene TRBV4-1 combines with J gene TRBJ2-5; D is unresolved. Germline CDR1 reads MGHRA; CDR2 reads YSYEKL. Trimming took 1 base from V and 3 from J, leaving 12 bases between them. CDR3 size: 15 residues. Here the CDR3 reads CASSQGQRIEETQYF. In nucleotides, the CDR3 is TGCGCCAGCAGCCAAGGACAACGTATAGAAGAGACCCAGTACTTC.

The genes are TRBV30 and TRBJ2-3; D ambiguous. V dropped 0 bases and J dropped 6 bases, with 10 bases sitting between them. The CDR3 sequence is 13 residues long. Per germline, CDR1 GTSNPN and CDR2 SVGIG (reference sequence). CDR3 in DNA: TGTGCCTGGAGTGTAGGGTCAGTGGATACGCAGTATTTT. Translated, it gives CAWSVGSVDTQYF.

This clonotype was seen only a few times. The rearrangement uses TRBV6-1 and TRBJ2-5, with unresolved D. V shed 4 bases and J shed 5 bases, with 5 bases lying between them. The CDR3 has 11 residues. The germline CDR1 and CDR2 sequences are MNHNS and SASEGT. This CDR3 reads CASSGRETQYF. CDR3 DNA: TGTGCCAGCAGTGGTAGGGAGACCCAGTACTTC.

Here the CDR3 reads CASSLPGTVDTEAFF. In DNA, the CDR3 is TGTGCCAGCAGCTTACCCGGGACAGTCGACACTGAAGCTTTCTTT. This chain connects TRBV7-6 to TRBJ1-1, with TRBD1 identical over 7 bases. In germline, CDR1 is SGHVS, CDR2 FNYEAQ. The CDR3 extends over 15 amino acids. V was clipped by 2 bases and J by 3 bases; unmatched bases: 6.

This clonotype has more than one count but fewer than ten. The genes are TRBV6-2 or TRBV6-3 and TRBJ2-7; no firm D call. Per germline, CDR1 MNHEY and CDR2 SVGEGT. This CDR3 comprises 18 residues. Trimming left V 2 bases short and J 3 bases short, with 23 bases between. The CDR3 region has the DNA TGTGCCAGCAGTTACCCTCGTCCGGGCCTCGTTTCCGTCTACGAGCAGTACTTC. It specifies CASSYPRPGLVSVYEQYF.

This clonotype was seen only a few times. The rearrangement uses TRBV30 and TRBJ1-2; 7 bases are a match to TRBD1. V was clipped by 2 bases and J by 6 bases; unmatched bases: 6. Per germline, CDR1 GTSNPN and CDR2 SVGIG (reference sequence). CDR3 length: 13 residues. The CDR3 region is CAWSPTGQDGYTF. The CDR3 region has the DNA TGTGCCTGGAGTCCGACAGGGCAGGATGGCTACACCTTC.

This clonotype was seen a handful of times. V gene TRBV4-1 combines with J gene TRBJ2-5, with D unresolved. This CDR3 is built from 15 residues. Germline CDR1 and CDR2: MGHRA and YSYEKL. V shed 1 base and J shed 5 bases, with 14 bases lying between them. CDR3 coding DNA: TGCGCCAGCAGCCAAGGAGTGACGACCGGTGAGACCCAGTACTTC. Translating gives CASSQGVTTGETQYF.

This chain uses TRBV12-3 or TRBV12-4 with TRBJ2-3, with 8 bases fitting TRBD2. There are 16 residues in the CDR3. Losses at the gene ends were 4 bases for V and 4 bases for J; bases not matched to a gene: 10. The CDR3 DNA sequence: TGTGCCAGCAGTTCACGGGAGGGCCACGTCTCAGATACGCAGTATTTT. Translated, it gives CASSSREGHVSDTQYF.

The chain combines TRBV11-2 with TRBJ1-2, with D maybe TRBD1 (5 bases). CDR1 and CDR2 from the germline V gene are SGHAT and FQNNGV. The CDR3 spans 14 residues. Trimming removed 4 bases from V and 3 bases from J, with 12 bases in between. The CDR3 loop reads CASSYKGTHYGYTF. The CDR3 nucleotides read TGTGCCAGCAGCTATAAAGGGACGCACTATGGCTACACCTTC.

The chain couples TRBV12-3 or TRBV12-4 to TRBJ2-2; 11 bases map to TRBD2. The CDR3 has 19 residues. The junction had 12 bases not matched to a gene; V was cut back by 5 bases and J by 1 base. CDR3 protein: CASSPPPGLAGGNTGELFF. The CDR3 DNA reads TGTGCCAGCAGTCCGCCGCCCGGACTAGCGGGCGGGAACACCGGGGAGCTGTTTTTT.

The V and J genes are TRBV3-1 and TRBJ2-5; TRBD1 matches at 9 bases. Germline lookup yields CDR1 LGHDT and CDR2 YNNKEL (reference sequence). J gave up 0 bases and V 0 bases, and 14 bases lay outside the gene matches. This CDR3 contains 20 residues. The CDR3 DNA follows: TGTGCCAGCAGCCAAGATTTCGAGAGTCGGACAGGGGAATACCAAGAGACCCAGTACTTC. Translating gives CASSQDFESRTGEYQETQYF.

The V and J genes are TRBV4-1 and TRBJ2-7; D is undetermined. Per the germline V gene, CDR1 is MGHRA and CDR2 is YSYEKL. The CDR3 is 11 residues long. The V gene lost 3 bases and the J gene lost 7 bases, with 7 bases spanning the gap. CDR3 sequence (DNA): TGCGCCAGCAGCCATAGTCATGAGCAGTACTTC. Protein sequence: CASSHSHEQYF.

This chain joins TRBV7-6 and TRBJ2-3; D unresolved. This CDR3 spans 14 amino acids. Looked up from germline, CDR1 is SGHVS and CDR2 is FNYEAQ. V shed 0 bases and J shed 6 bases, with 10 bases lying between them. This chain's CDR3 is CASSLAVTFDTQYF. Here the CDR3 DNA reads TGTGCCAGCAGCTTAGCGGTGACCTTCGATACGCAGTATTTT.

The rearrangement links TRBV29-1 to TRBJ1-1; a possible D gene is TRBD1 (5 bases). CDR1 and CDR2 from the germline V gene are SQVTM and ANQGSEA. The CDR3 has 12 amino acids. Trimming shortened V by 4 bases and J by 7 bases, and 13 bases separated the two germline ends. CDR3 protein: CSVATQGHEAFF. The CDR3 DNA follows: TGCAGCGTTGCCACTCAGGGTCATGAAGCTTTCTTT.